A single sample is the source of the 30 T cell receptor beta chains below, sequenced in a study of blood T cell repertoires in COVID-19. Here immunoSEQ multiplex PCR was the method, and the copy in TCRdb shows in-frame clones only, minus some. Of roughly 320,000 clones in the sample, 65% to 90% were seen once. Specimen: PBMCs or T cells enriched from blood (not recorded which). The receptors were sampled from a man aged 25 to 40 who had recovered from COVID-19.

This chain uses TRBV5-5 with TRBJ2-1; TRBD1 agrees at 10 bases. The CDR3 extends over 15 amino acids. Germline CDR1 SGHKS, CDR2 YYEKEE (reference sequence). Trimming cost V 4 bases and J 4 bases; bases outside gene matches: 5. The CDR3 bases are TGTGCCAGCAGCGCGGGACAGGGGCTATACAATGAGCAGTTCTTC. Amino acids: CASSAGQGLYNEQFF.

The J gene is TRBJ2-7, the V gene TRBV29-1, with TRBD1 matching 7 bases. The CDR3 is made up of 13 amino acids. V dropped 1 base and J dropped 2; count of bases not matched to a gene: 2. Germline lookup yields CDR1 SQVTM and CDR2 ANQGSEA. This CDR3 reads CSVEAGTAYEQYF. In DNA, the CDR3 is TGCAGCGTTGAAGCCGGGACAGCCTACGAGCAGTACTTC.

V usage is TRBV18 and J usage is TRBJ2-7; 8 nucleotides align to TRBD1. Trimming cost V 1 base and J 5 bases; bases outside gene matches: 4. The germline V gene has CDR1 KGHSH and CDR2 LQKENI. This CDR3 comprises 14 residues. CDR3 coding DNA: TGTGCCAGCTCACCACGGACAGGGTACCACGAGCAGTACTTC. Translating gives CASSPRTGYHEQYF.

This clone was picked up one time. This rearrangement joins TRBV10-1 to TRBJ1-1; D may be TRBD1 (5 bases). In germline, CDR1 is WNHNN, CDR2 SYGVQD (reference sequence). The CDR3 totals 13 residues. Trimming removed 3 bases from V and 2 bases from J, with 7 bases in between. The CDR3 loop is CASSEDRNTEAFF. The CDR3 nucleotides read TGCGCCAGCAGTGAAGACAGAAACACTGAAGCTTTCTTT.

This rearrangement joins TRBV28 to TRBJ1-2; D unresolved. Looked up from germline, CDR1 is MDHEN and CDR2 is SYDVKM. With 2 bases removed from V and 8 bases from J, the gap between germline ends came to 18 bases. CDR3 size: 15 residues. CDR3 sequence (DNA): TGTGCCAGCAGTTTAAGCCGGGGATTCATCAGCGGCTACACCTTC. Residues: CASSLSRGFISGYTF.

The chain joins TRBV10-3 to TRBJ1-2; D is undetermined. There are 13 residues in the CDR3. Germline CDR1 reads ENHRY; CDR2 reads SYGVKD. V was shortened by 4 bases and J by 5 bases, with 11 bases between the two germline ends. DNA of the CDR3: TGTGCCATCAGTGGAGGGATTGCATATGGCTACACCTTC. The encoded protein is CAISGGIAYGYTF.

J is TRBJ2-7 and V is TRBV2, with TRBD1 matching over 9 bases. V lost 6 bases to trimming and J lost 9 bases; unmatched junction nucleotides: 6. Germline V gene lookup returns CDR1 SNHLY and CDR2 FYNNEI. The CDR3 has 12 amino acids. The CDR3 coding sequence is TGTGCCAGCAGGTGGACAGGGGAAGCGCAGTACTTC. Its protein is CASRWTGEAQYF.

The chain uses TRBV6-4 and TRBJ1-2; 9 bases match TRBD1. The length of the CDR3 is 14 residues. Germline-derived CDR1 and CDR2 are MRHNA and SNTAGT. The ends lost 7 bases at V and 8 bases at J; junction bases unmatched: 11. The CDR3 DNA follows: TGTGCCAGCAACCCGGGACAGGGTGTGCGCGGCTACACCTTC. Encoded protein: CASNPGQGVRGYTF.

This rearrangement joins TRBV10-1 to TRBJ2-3; D gene uncertain. With 2 bases removed from V and 4 bases from J, the gap between germline ends came to 10 bases. Germline values: CDR1 WNHNN, CDR2 SYGVQD (reference sequence). The CDR3 is 14 amino acids. The DNA of the CDR3 is TGCGCCAGCAGTGAGGTCCGTAGCTCAGATACGCAGTATTTT. This encodes CASSEVRSSDTQYF.

The chain links TRBV7-9 to TRBJ2-7; 9 bases line up with TRBD1. Germline loops: CDR1 SEHNR, CDR2 FQNEAQ (reference sequence). The CDR3 is 16 residues long. After removal of 0 bases from V and 1 base from J, the junction contained 4 bases not matched to a gene. The CDR3 loop is CASSLAGTGISYEQYF. The CDR3 nucleotides are TGTGCCAGCAGCTTAGCTGGGACAGGGATATCCTACGAGCAGTACTTC.

The CDR3 nucleotides read TGTGCCAGCAGCCAGGGACGGACAGGGGTCTTCTACGAGCAGTACTTC. Protein: CASSQGRTGVFYEQYF. The chain employs TRBV3-1 (or the pseudogene TRBV3-2) and TRBJ2-7; 9 nucleotides agree with TRBD1. The V segment lost 3 bases and the J segment 3 bases; nucleotides outside the gene matches: 9. CDR3 length equals 16 residues. Germline V gives CDR1 LGHDT, CDR2 YNNKEL (reference sequence).

This clone has just one count. The chain carries TRBV10-2 and TRBJ2-7, with unresolved D. V was pared by 0 bases and J by 7 bases, with 10 bases between. Germline-derived CDR1 and CDR2 are WSHSY and SAAADI. The CDR3 is 13 residues long. CDR3 residues: CASSESVAVEQYF. In DNA, the CDR3 is TGCGCCAGCAGTGAGTCTGTGGCGGTGGAGCAGTACTTC.

The chain uses TRBV24-1 and TRBJ2-1; 8 nucleotides agree with TRBD1. Germline lookup yields CDR1 KGHDR and CDR2 SFDVKD. This CDR3 region has 18 residues. The ends lost 0 bases at V and 0 bases at J; junction bases unmatched: 6. Written as DNA, the CDR3 is TGTGCCACCAGTGATTTGGAAGACAGGGGAGGCTCCTACAATGAGCAGTTCTTC. Protein sequence: CATSDLEDRGGSYNEQFF.

The genes are TRBV28 and TRBJ2-3; no clear D gene. V shed 6 bases and J shed 2 bases, with 6 bases lying between them. Per germline, CDR1 MDHEN and CDR2 SYDVKM. This CDR3 has 12 amino acids. The DNA of the CDR3 is TGTGCCAGCAGCCCGTACACAGATACGCAGTATTTT. It is translated as CASSPYTDTQYF. Supplemented by reference TRBV28 and TRBJ2-3, the full variable domain reads DVKVTQSSRYLVKRTGEKVFLECVQDMDHENMFWYRQDPGLGLRLIYFSYDVKMKEKGDIPEGYSVSREKKERFSLILESASTNQTSMYLCASSPYTDTQYFGPGTRLTVL.

Comments on this clone: One junction end does not reproduce the germline sequence, and a read error may be involved. V is TRBV28 and J is TRBJ2-3; D unresolved. This CDR3 has 12 residues. Germline V gene sequence: CDR1 MDHEN, CDR2 SYDVKM. CDR3 sequence reads: CPPGVDTDTQYF. CDR3 sequence (DNA): TGCCCCCCCGGAGTCGACACAGATACGCAGTATTTT.

The V gene is TRBV28, the J gene TRBJ1-1; tentatively, D is TRBD1 (6 bases). Germline loops: CDR1 MDHEN, CDR2 SYDVKM. The V and J ends lost 6 bases and 11 bases respectively, with 16 bases between them. The CDR3 totals 12 residues. The CDR3 protein is CASSLSAGAAFF. In DNA, the CDR3 is TGTGCCAGCAGCCTAAGCGCAGGGGCTGCTTTCTTT.

This clone was recorded only once. The J gene is TRBJ1-1, the V gene TRBV5-1; tentatively, D is TRBD1 (6 bases). The CDR3 loop spans 16 amino acids. Germline V gene lookup returns CDR1 SGHRS and CDR2 YFSETQ. The V and J ends lost 0 bases and 1 base respectively, with 13 bases between them. The CDR3 DNA follows: TGCGCCAGCAGCTTGGATCAGGGGCGCCGGAACACTGAAGCTTTCTTT. Translated, it gives CASSLDQGRRNTEAFF.

The chain employs TRBV30 and TRBJ2-7; 7 nucleotides agree with TRBD2. Looked up from germline, CDR1 is GTSNPN and CDR2 is SVGIG (reference sequence). The CDR3 sequence is 12 residues long. With 0 bases clipped from V and 6 bases from J, the junction kept 2 bases outside the gene matches. The CDR3 protein is CAWSVSGGEQYF. The CDR3 DNA reads as TGTGCCTGGAGTGTATCGGGAGGCGAGCAGTACTTC.

The chain joins TRBV6-5 to TRBJ1-1; 8 bases are a match to TRBD1. This CDR3 contains 14 residues. Trimming took 5 bases from V and 4 from J; bases not matched to a gene: 6. Per germline, CDR1 MNHEY and CDR2 SVGAGI. CDR3 region: CASSIGQGFTEAFF. CDR3 coding DNA: TGTGCCAGCAGTATAGGACAGGGTTTCACTGAAGCTTTCTTT.

The rearrangement links TRBV3-1 (or the pseudogene TRBV3-2) to TRBJ1-1; D is possibly TRBD1 (5 bases). The CDR3 loop spans 12 amino acids. The V end lost 3 bases, the J end lost 6 bases, and 8 bases lay between the germline ends. Germline V gene lookup returns CDR1 LGHDT and CDR2 YNNKEL (reference sequence). Here the CDR3 DNA reads TGTGCCAGCAGCCATGGGGCCCCTGAAGCTTTCTTT. Translated: CASSHGAPEAFF.

CDR3 loop: CASSFLGNRDHYEQYF. The CDR3 DNA reads TGCGCCAGCAGCTTCCTTGGAAACAGGGATCACTACGAGCAGTACTTC. This sequence joins TRBV5-1 and TRBJ2-7, with D perhaps matching TRBD1 (6 bases). V was pared by 2 bases and J by 3 bases, with 18 bases between. Germline-derived CDR1 and CDR2 are SGHRS and YFSETQ. The CDR3 has 16 residues.

The chain employs TRBV7-9 and TRBJ2-4, with a weak D call TRBD2 (6 bases). CDR3 size: 16 residues. The germline gives CDR1 SEHNR, CDR2 FQNEAQ (reference sequence). V was shortened by 1 base and J by 7 bases, with 17 bases between the two germline ends. This chain's CDR3 is CASSLVEGPRGNIQYF. Written as DNA, the CDR3 is TGTGCCAGCAGCTTAGTGGAGGGGCCCCGAGGGAACATTCAGTACTTC.

CDR3 sequence (DNA): TGTGCCAGCAGTTCTACAGGGAAAGAGCAGTTCTTC. Its protein is CASSSTGKEQFF. The chain couples TRBV12-3 or TRBV12-4 to TRBJ2-1, with D perhaps matching TRBD1 (6 bases). V was cut by 4 bases and J by 10 bases, with 11 bases left in between. CDR3 length: 12 amino acids.

This clone appeared a single time. The CDR3 coding sequence is TGTGCCAGCAGCTTAGACGGGGTGGGGATAGCGGGGAGGCGGGAGACCCAGTACTTC. Protein: CASSLDGVGIAGRRETQYF. V gene TRBV11-2 combines with J gene TRBJ2-5, with 8 bases lining up with TRBD2. Germline values: CDR1 SGHAT, CDR2 FQNNGV. The CDR3 consists of 19 residues. J lost 5 bases, V lost 0 bases, and 17 bases had no gene match.

The V and J genes are TRBV4-2 and TRBJ2-7; 11 positions agree with TRBD2. The germline V gene has CDR1 LGHNA and CDR2 YNFKEQ. The CDR3 is made up of 16 amino acids. V dropped 3 bases and J dropped 3; count of bases not matched to a gene: 7. The CDR3 spells CASSHPTSGGRYEQYF. CDR3 coding DNA: TGTGCCAGCAGCCATCCTACTAGCGGGGGTCGCTACGAGCAGTACTTC.

This clone came up a few times. The V gene is TRBV11-2, the J gene TRBJ2-1; 10 bases are shared with TRBD2. CDR3 length: 17 amino acids. With 5 bases clipped from V and 5 bases from J, the junction kept 12 bases outside the gene matches. Germline V gives CDR1 SGHAT, CDR2 FQNNGV. CDR3 amino acids: CASSQTTGTSVNNEQFF. In nucleotides, the CDR3 is TGTGCCAGCAGCCAAACAACCGGGACTAGCGTTAACAATGAGCAGTTCTTC.

The rearrangement uses TRBV28 and TRBJ1-2; the D gene is possibly TRBD1 (5 bases). CDR3 length: 12 residues. The germline V gene encodes CDR1 MDHEN and CDR2 SYDVKM. The V end lost 6 bases, the J end lost 4 bases, and 9 bases lay between the germline ends. The CDR3 here is CASRQGLYGYTF. The CDR3 nucleotides read TGTGCCAGCAGGCAGGGCCTCTATGGCTACACCTTC.

The CDR3 protein is CASSSKTGGQETQYF. CDR3 bases: TGTGCCAGCAGCTCGAAGACAGGGGGGCAAGAGACCCAGTACTTC. The genes are TRBV11-3 and TRBJ2-5, with 9 bases that match TRBD1. The CDR3 covers 15 residues. The germline gives CDR1 SGHNT, CDR2 YENEEA. V was pared by 4 bases and J by 2 bases, with 5 bases of the junction left unmatched.

V is TRBV5-1 and J is TRBJ2-5; D remains ambiguous. CDR1 is SGHRS, CDR2 YFSETQ, per germline. This CDR3 contains 14 residues. Trimming removed 4 bases from V and 0 bases from J, with 10 bases in between. CDR3 amino acids: CASSLRTDQETQYF. For the CDR3, the DNA is TGCGCCAGCAGCCTGAGAACAGACCAAGAGACCCAGTACTTC.

This chain joins TRBV12-5 and TRBJ1-1, with TRBD1 matching over 10 bases. Germline-derived CDR1 and CDR2 are LGHNT and FRNRAP. The CDR3 sequence is 15 residues long. V dropped 3 bases and J dropped 0; count of bases not matched to a gene: 1. The CDR3 bases are TGTGCTAGTGGTTTCGGGACAGGGGTGAACACTGAAGCTTTCTTT. Amino acid sequence: CASGFGTGVNTEAFF.